This T cell receptor beta chain is drawn from a study of radiotherapy plus CTLA-4 blockade in lung cancer. Broader study findings: Early clone dynamics of blood T cells, plus interferon-beta, reportedly predicted response best. In blood, TCR clones derived from the tumor expanded after radiotherapy plus ipilimumab.

Germline V gene data show CDR1 as MNHNS and CDR2 as SASEGT. With V trimmed by 11 bases and J by 6 bases, 12 bases remained unmatched. This CDR3 spans 14 amino acids. Ipilimumab CTLA-4 blockade and focal radiation were given to patients with chemo-refractory metastatic non-small-cell lung cancer. Here immunoSEQ multiplex PCR was the method, and the copy in TCRdb shows in-frame clones only, minus some. This table holds 75,000 to 100,000 clones, around 90% found once. As to this clone: Its matching antigen is unknown.

The sequenced sample was peripheral blood, obtained from a patient treated with radiotherapy plus ipilimumab. The chain employs TRBV6-1 and TRBJ2-1; TRBD1 matches 8 bases. The clonotype was recovered from a human donor with non-small cell lung cancer that progressed on radiotherapy plus ipilimumab. The CDR3 DNA sequence: TGTGCCGGGGGGTGGGACAGGCGGTTCAATGAGCAGTTCTTC. Amino acid sequence: CAGGWDRRFNEQFF.